This T cell receptor (beta chain) is from a study of T-cell memory formation after mild COVID-19. Study summary: Most TCR clusters belonged to a single donor.

Germline CDR1 is SGHTA and CDR2 is FQGNSA. CDR3 length: 20 residues. Trimming cost V 5 bases and J 3 bases; bases outside gene matches: 19. General study points: In second-wave clones peaking day 37, SARS-CoV-2 specificity remained unconfirmed. The study found contracting CD4+ clones mainly in CM and EM and contracting CD8+ clones in EMRA. Cross-reactive memory apparently joined, as some responding clones appeared in pre-infection memory.

This clonotype showed up just once. The antigen is unknown. TCRdb reanalysed the 5' RACE reads using MiXCR and keeps one entry per CDR3 protein. Of some 45,000 distinct CDR3 sequences listed, 25% to 30% are singletons. The sequencing input was PBMCs or a T cell subset sorted from them (not recorded which). This chain uses TRBV7-2 with TRBJ2-3; the match to TRBD2 covers 11 bases. The receptor was derived from a man aged 18 to 30 who had mild COVID-19 (a few samples of this study predate the infection). Cell type and time point are not known. CDR3 protein: CASSPGIAGGLSLRTDTQYF. Here the CDR3 DNA reads TGTGCCAGCAGCCCCGGGATAGCGGGGGGGTTATCACTTCGGACAGATACGCAGTATTTT.